Each of the 7 T cell receptor beta chains below was sequenced from the same sample in a study of shared clonotypes between healthy human individuals. Terminally differentiated effector memory CD45RA+ cells were excluded from the naive CD8 cells, which were CD45RO-negative and positively selected for CCR7. The protocol was immunoSEQ multiplex PCR, while the TCRdb copy is restricted to in-frame clones and leaves out a portion. The sample yields fewer than 800,000 clones, roughly nine tenths seen once. Material: naive CD8+ T cells sorted from blood. These receptors all come from a man aged 30-40 years in good health.

The chain recombines TRBV14 with TRBJ2-7; no clear D gene. Per the germline V gene, CDR1 is SGHDN and CDR2 is FVKESK. With 4 bases removed from V and 2 bases from J, the gap between germline ends came to 15 bases. CDR3 length equals 15 residues. The CDR3 nucleotides are TGTGCCAGCAGCCCTGCCACGTGGCGAGCCTACGAGCAGTACTTC. This codes for CASSPATWRAYEQYF. The full variable domain, rest sourced from reference TRBV14 and TRBJ2-7, is EAGVTQFPSHSVIEKGQTVTLRCDPISGHDNLYWYRRVMGKEIKFLLHFVKESKQDESGMPNNRFLAERTGGTYSTLKVQPAELEDSGVYFCASSPATWRAYEQYFGPGTRLTVT.

V gene TRBV7-8 combines with J gene TRBJ2-5, with D possibly being TRBD2 (6 bases). The CDR3 consists of 18 residues. V was shortened by 7 bases and J by 0 bases, with 24 bases between the two germline ends. CDR1 SGHVS and CDR2 FQNEAQ come from the germline V gene. The CDR3 here is CASTPKTPGLRYQETQYF. The CDR3 bases are TGTGCCAGCACCCCCAAGACTCCGGGACTGAGGTACCAAGAGACCCAGTACTTC.

The chain carries TRBV7-9 and TRBJ2-3; no firm D call. Per the germline V gene, CDR1 is SEHNR and CDR2 is FQNEAQ (reference sequence). The V end was cut by 0 bases, the J end by 4 bases, with 5 bases between. The length of the CDR3 is 13 residues. This CDR3 is CASSLAAADTQYF. CDR3 DNA sequence: TGTGCCAGCAGCTTAGCGGCGGCAGATACGCAGTATTTT.

This chain links TRBV11-2 with TRBJ2-7, with D possibly TRBD2 on 5 matching bases. Trimming removed 3 bases from V and 5 bases from J, with 8 bases in between. The CDR3 extends over 12 amino acids. Germline V CDR1 and CDR2: SGHAT, FQNNGV. The CDR3 spells CASSFTGNEQYF. DNA for the CDR3: TGTGCCAGCAGCTTCACCGGGAACGAGCAGTACTTC.

The chain carries TRBV25-1 and TRBJ2-1, with D unclear. Germline loops: CDR1 MGHDK, CDR2 SYGVNS. V shed 5 bases and J shed 6 bases, with 5 bases lying between them. The CDR3 is 11 residues long. CDR3 DNA sequence: TGTGCCAGCAGTCTTCTCAATGAGCAGTTCTTC. It is translated as CASSLLNEQFF.

The J gene is TRBJ1-1, the V gene TRBV6-4, with TRBD1 matching over 10 bases. CDR3 length equals 12 residues. V shed 9 bases, J shed 7 bases, and the junction held 5 bases outside the gene matches. CDR1 is MRHNA, CDR2 SNTAGT, per germline. CDR3: CARTGTGVEAFF. Written as DNA, the CDR3 is TGTGCCAGAACCGGGACAGGGGTTGAAGCTTTCTTT.

V usage is TRBV7-9 and J usage is TRBJ2-1, with 10 bases aligning to TRBD2. CDR1 is SEHNR and CDR2 is FQNEAQ in the germline V gene (reference sequence). This CDR3 contains 16 residues. With V trimmed by 2 bases and J by 5 bases, 6 bases remained unmatched. Written as DNA, the CDR3 is TGTGCCAGCAGCTTATCCGGGACTAGCGCCCACAATGAGCAGTTCTTC. As protein: CASSLSGTSAHNEQFF.